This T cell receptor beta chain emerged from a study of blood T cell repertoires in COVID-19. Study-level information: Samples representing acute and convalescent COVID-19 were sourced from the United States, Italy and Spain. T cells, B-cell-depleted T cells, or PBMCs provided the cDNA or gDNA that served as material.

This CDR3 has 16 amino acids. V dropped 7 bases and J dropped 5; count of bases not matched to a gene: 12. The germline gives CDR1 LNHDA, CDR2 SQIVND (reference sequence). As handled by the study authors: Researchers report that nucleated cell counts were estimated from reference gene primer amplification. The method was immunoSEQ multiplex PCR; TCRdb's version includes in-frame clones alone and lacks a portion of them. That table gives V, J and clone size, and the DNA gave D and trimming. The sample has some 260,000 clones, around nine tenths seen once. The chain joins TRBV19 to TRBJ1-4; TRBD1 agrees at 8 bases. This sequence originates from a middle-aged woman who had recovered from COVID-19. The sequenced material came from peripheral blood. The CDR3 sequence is CASNVPGDRSNEKLFF. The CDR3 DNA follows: TGTGCCAGTAATGTCCCGGGGGACAGGTCAAATGAAAAACTGTTTTTT.